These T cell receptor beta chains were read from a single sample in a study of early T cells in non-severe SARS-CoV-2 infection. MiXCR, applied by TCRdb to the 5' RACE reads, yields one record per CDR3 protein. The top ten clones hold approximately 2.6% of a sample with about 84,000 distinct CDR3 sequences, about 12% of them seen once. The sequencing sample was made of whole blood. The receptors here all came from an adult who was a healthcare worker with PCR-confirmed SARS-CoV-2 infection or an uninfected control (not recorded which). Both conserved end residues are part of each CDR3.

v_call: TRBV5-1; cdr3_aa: CASSLDPGITDTQYF
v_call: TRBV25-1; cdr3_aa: CASRRLTDEAFF
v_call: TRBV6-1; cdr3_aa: CASSPQGDSNTEAFF
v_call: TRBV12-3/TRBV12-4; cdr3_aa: CASNLLAGVGNEQFF
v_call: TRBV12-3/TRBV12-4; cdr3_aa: CASSSGTATNEKLFF
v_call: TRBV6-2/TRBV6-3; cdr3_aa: CASALAGGTGELFF
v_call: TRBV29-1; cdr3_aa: CSVFGLAEQFF
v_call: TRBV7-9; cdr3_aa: CASSSTRSNNEKLFF
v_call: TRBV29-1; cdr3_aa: CSVSRGGETQYF
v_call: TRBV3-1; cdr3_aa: CASSQRAENTEAFF
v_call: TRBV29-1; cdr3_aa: CSVIALTAPGNEQFF
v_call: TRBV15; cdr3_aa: CATSRNTGELFF